The T cell receptor (beta chain) described here comes from a study of radiation and T cells in renal cell carcinoma. Study results and limitations: No pretreatment tumor biopsies were available for baseline clonotypes.

CDR3 size: 15 residues. The V segment lost 3 bases and the J segment 4 bases; nucleotides outside the gene matches: 3. Germline V gene data show CDR1 as SEHNR and CDR2 as FQNEAQ (reference sequence). With regard to this clone: Its antigen remains unknown.

Time point reported: baseline pretreatment blood. Treatment reported: 15 Gy SBRT to primary tumor, nephrectomy 4 weeks later. Here immunoSEQ multiplex PCR was the method, and the copy in TCRdb shows in-frame clones only, minus some. The data show nearly 50,000 clones, about 80% seen once. The sequencing used blood, collected from a patient whose treatment included radiotherapy and nephrectomy. This sequence was found in a woman between 65 and 79 years old with renal cell carcinoma. V and J are TRBV7-9 and TRBJ2-3, with TRBD2 matching 11 bases. CDR3: CASSFSGGAADTQYF. In DNA form, the CDR3 reads TGTGCCAGCAGCTTTAGCGGGGGGGCCGCAGATACGCAGTATTTT.